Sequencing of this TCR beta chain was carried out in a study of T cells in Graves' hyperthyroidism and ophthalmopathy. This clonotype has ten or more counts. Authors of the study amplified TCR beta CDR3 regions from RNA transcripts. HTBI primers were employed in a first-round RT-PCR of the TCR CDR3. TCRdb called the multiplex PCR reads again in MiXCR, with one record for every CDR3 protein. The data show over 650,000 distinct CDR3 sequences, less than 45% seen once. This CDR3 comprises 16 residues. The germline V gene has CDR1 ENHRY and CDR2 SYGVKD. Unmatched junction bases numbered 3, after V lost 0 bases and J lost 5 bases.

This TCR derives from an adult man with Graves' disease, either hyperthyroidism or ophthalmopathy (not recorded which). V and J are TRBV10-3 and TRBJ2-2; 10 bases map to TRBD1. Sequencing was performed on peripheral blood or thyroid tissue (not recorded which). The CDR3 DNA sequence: TGTGCCATCAGTGAGTCGTGGACAGGGGGAACCGGGGAGCTGTTTTTT. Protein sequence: CAISESWTGGTGELFF.